Listed below are T cell receptor beta chains from one sample, sequenced in a study of T cell repertoires in aging, cancer and after chemotherapy. TCRdb ran MiXCR on the multiplex PCR reads and lists one entry per CDR3 protein. The data hold approximately 1,600 distinct CDR3 sequences, with around 32% observed a single time. The specimen was blood. Source of these receptors: a human donor with a solid tumor. The conserved cysteine and the conserved F or W are not part of the CDR3 here.

v_gene	j_gene	CDR3aa
TRBV20-1	TRBJ2-5	SARGGRETQY
TRBV7-2	TRBJ2-5	ASSLAGETQY
TRBV12-3/TRBV12-4	TRBJ1-4	ASRSDSLTTNEKLF
TRBV7-2	TRBJ1-2	ASSMTGAYGYT
TRBV6-1	TRBJ2-1	ASFGQGRDNEQF
TRBV7-9	TRBJ2-5	ASSRQSTVGTQY
TRBV7-2	TRBJ2-5	ASSQDSGGARGETQY
TRBV6-2/TRBV6-3	TRBJ2-3	ASSWSSGSTDTQY
TRBV7-9	TRBJ1-4	ASSFRSTATNKKLF
TRBV20-1	TRBJ1-5	SAPQGRLAQH
TRBV6-5	TRBJ1-2	ASSYRGVGYT
TRBV6-1	TRBJ2-3	ASSEPMTSGISDTQY
TRBV6-5	TRBJ2-3	ASSEDMPSTDTQY
TRBV6-5	TRBJ2-5	ASSYSGGGETQY